The 26 T cell receptor beta chains given below trace back to one sample, sequenced in a study of T cell changes during pregnancy in multiple sclerosis. Sequencing used immunoSEQ multiplex PCR; TCRdb keeps in-frame clones, though not all of them. The sample consists of about 94,000 clones, 94% of them appearing once. The sample consisted of peripheral blood, taken in the third trimester of pregnancy. Receptors originate from a female donor with multiple sclerosis, enrolled in a pregnancy study.

The chain combines TRBV28 with TRBJ2-4, with 12 positions matching TRBD2. Germline CDR1 MDHEN, CDR2 SYDVKM. The CDR3 spans 16 residues. The V gene end was trimmed by 5 bases and the J gene end by 8 bases; junction bases not matched to a gene: 10. The CDR3 DNA reads as TGTGCCAGCAGTACGACTAGCGGGAGAGGGAGGGACATTCAGTACTTC. Translating it yields CASSTTSGRGRDIQYF. The full variable domain, in which reference TRBV28 and TRBJ2-4 provide the parts outside the CDR3, is DVKVTQSSRYLVKRTGEKVFLECVQDMDHENMFWYRQDPGLGLRLIYFSYDVKMKEKGDIPEGYSVSREKKERFSLILESASTNQTSMYLCASSTTSGRGRDIQYFGAGTRLSVL.

The gene calls are TRBV11-2 and TRBJ2-1, with 11 bases aligning to TRBD2. This CDR3 comprises 15 residues. Germline CDR1 reads SGHAT; CDR2 reads FQNNGV. Trimming at V came to 2 bases and at J to 9 bases, leaving 6 bases not matched to a gene. The CDR3 bases are TGTGCCAGCAGCTTACCCCGGACTAGCGGGCCTGAGCAGTTCTTC. The encoded protein is CASSLPRTSGPEQFF.

This clone was seen just once. V is TRBV6-6 and J is TRBJ2-1; 13 nucleotides agree with TRBD2. The V segment lost 6 bases and the J segment 9 bases; nucleotides outside the gene matches: 8. This CDR3 is 15 amino acids long. Germline V lookup: CDR1 MNHNY, CDR2 SVGAGI (reference sequence). The CDR3 protein is CASSWGLAGRGEQFF. The CDR3 coding sequence is TGTGCCAGCAGCTGGGGACTAGCGGGAAGAGGTGAGCAGTTCTTC.

The chain recombines TRBV19 with TRBJ1-3; the D gene is possibly TRBD1 (6 bases). The CDR3 covers 14 residues. Per the germline V gene, CDR1 is LNHDA and CDR2 is SQIVND (reference sequence). Trimming shortened V by 6 bases and J by 0 bases, and 9 bases separated the two germline ends. The CDR3 reads CASRGQHSGNTIYF. The CDR3, as DNA: TGTGCCAGTAGAGGACAGCACTCTGGAAACACCATATATTTT. Complete variable domain (other parts from reference TRBV19 and TRBJ1-3): DGGITQSPKYLFRKEGQNVTLSCEQNLNHDAMYWYRQDPGQGLRLIYYSQIVNDFQKGDIAEGYSVSREKKESFPLTVTSAQKNPTAFYLCASRGQHSGNTIYFGEGSWLTVV.

This clone was seen a single time. The chain uses TRBV5-1 and TRBJ1-2; possible D gene TRBD1, 6 bases. The CDR3 has 15 residues. V was shortened by 0 bases and J by 3 bases, with 12 bases between the two germline ends. The germline V gene has CDR1 SGHRS and CDR2 YFSETQ. The CDR3 nucleotides are TGCGCCAGCAGCTTGGGGCCGAGGACAGACTATGGCTACACCTTC. Translated, it gives CASSLGPRTDYGYTF. Full variable domain (rest looked up from reference TRBV5-1 and TRBJ1-2): KAGVTQTPRYLIKTRGQQVTLSCSPISGHRSVSWYQQTPGQGLQFLFEYFSETQRNKGNFPGRFSGRQFSNSRSEMNVSTLELGDSALYLCASSLGPRTDYGYTFGSGTRLTVV.

The gene calls are TRBV30 and TRBJ1-4, with 11 positions matching TRBD1. The CDR3 is made up of 15 amino acids. Germline V CDR1 and CDR2: GTSNPN, SVGIG (reference sequence). The trim removed 3 bases at V and 8 bases at J, leaving 8 bases unmatched. CDR3 nucleotide sequence: TGTGCCTGGAGCGGACAGGGGGCTCTGAAGGAAAAACTGTTTTTT. It encodes CAWSGQGALKEKLFF. The whole variable domain, filled in from reference TRBV30 and TRBJ1-4, reads SQTIHQWPATLVQPVGSPLSLECTVEGTSNPNLYWYRQAAGRGLQLLFYSVGIGQISSEVPQNLSASRPQDRQFILSSKKLLLSDSGFYLCAWSGQGALKEKLFFGSGTQLSVL.

This rearrangement joins TRBV5-1 to TRBJ1-1; D ambiguous. Germline V CDR1 and CDR2: SGHRS, YFSETQ. The CDR3 totals 13 residues. V was cut by 5 bases and J by 1 base, with 9 bases left in between. The CDR3 nucleotides are TGCGCCAGCAGTTTTGAGGCGAACACTGAAGCTTTCTTT. This sequence encodes CASSFEANTEAFF.

The J gene is TRBJ2-6, the V gene TRBV7-3; TRBD1 might be the D (6 bases). Trimming cost V 6 bases and J 4 bases, with 13 bases left between them. This CDR3 region has 15 residues. Germline CDR1 reads SGHTA; CDR2 reads FQGTGA. DNA of the CDR3: TGTGCCAGCAGTAACAGGGTTGGCGGGGCCAACGTCCTGACTTTC. Its translation: CASSNRVGGANVLTF.

The chain combines TRBV5-1 with TRBJ1-1; D call uncertain. This CDR3 comprises 15 residues. Trimming took off 0 bases at V and 1 base at J, with 10 bases between the two ends. Germline loops: CDR1 SGHRS, CDR2 YFSETQ. For the CDR3, the DNA is TGCGCCAGCAGCTTGGATAGCATTTGGAACACTGAAGCTTTCTTT. This translates into CASSLDSIWNTEAFF.

J is TRBJ2-7 and V is TRBV7-9; TRBD2 agrees at 7 bases. The CDR3 extends over 14 amino acids. The V and J ends lost 2 bases and 3 bases, in that order; junction bases with no gene match: 4. Germline-derived CDR1 and CDR2 are SEHNR and FQNEAQ (reference sequence). For the CDR3, the DNA is TGTGCCAGCAGCTTACGGGGGGAGCTCTACGAGCAGTACTTC. It translates to CASSLRGELYEQYF.

The chain has TRBV7-7 and TRBJ2-1, with 11 bases lining up with TRBD2. The length of the CDR3 is 15 residues. The ends lost 1 base at V and 9 bases at J; junction bases unmatched: 5. CDR1 is SSHAT and CDR2 is FNYEAQ in the germline V gene (reference sequence). The CDR3 coding sequence is TGTGCCAGCAGCTTAGGGGTAGCGGGAGGGTTTGAGCAGTTCTTC. Translated, it gives CASSLGVAGGFEQFF.

This clone occurred a few times. The V and J genes are TRBV19 and TRBJ1-2; TRBD1 is a possible D gene (6 bases). V lost 5 bases and J lost 2, with 9 bases in between. The CDR3 loop spans 13 amino acids. Germline V gives CDR1 LNHDA, CDR2 SQIVND (reference sequence). The DNA for the CDR3 is TGTGCCAGTAGTCGGACAGAGAACTATGGCTACACCTTC. Encoded protein: CASSRTENYGYTF.

This chain links TRBV7-8 with TRBJ1-5; the D gene is possibly TRBD1 (6 bases). Deletions cut 5 bases from V and 5 bases from J, with 16 bases between. This CDR3 spans 15 amino acids. Germline CDR1 reads SGHVS; CDR2 reads FQNEAQ. CDR3 residues: CASSSGQRRDQPQHF. CDR3 nucleotides: TGTGCCAGCAGCAGCGGACAGCGGCGGGATCAGCCCCAGCATTTT.

V gene TRBV19 combines with J gene TRBJ1-5; no reliable D call. This CDR3 spans 14 amino acids. The V and J ends lost 10 bases and 3 bases respectively, with 16 bases between them. From germline, CDR1 is LNHDA and CDR2 SQIVND (reference sequence). CDR3: CATTAPSFNQPQHF. DNA for the CDR3: TGTGCCACCACAGCGCCTAGCTTCAATCAGCCCCAGCATTTT.

A remark on this clone: The junction and the germline gene differ at one end; a read error may be behind it. V gene TRBV2 combines with J gene TRBJ1-2, with 9 bases identical to TRBD1. The CDR3 totals 13 residues. The germline CDR1 and CDR2 sequences are SNHLY and FYNNEI. CDR3 sequence (DNA): TGTGCCAGCAGAGAAGGGACAGGGTCTGGCTACACCTTC. It codes for CASREGTGSGYTF.

This clone was found once. The J gene is TRBJ2-3, the V gene TRBV2, with 7 bases identical to TRBD2. The CDR3 is made up of 14 amino acids. Germline CDR1 and CDR2: SNHLY and FYNNEI. J lost 4 bases, V lost 8 bases, and 9 bases had no gene match. For the CDR3, the DNA is TGTGCCAGCCGGGAGCGGGAAACGGCAGATACGCAGTATTTT. It is translated as CASRERETADTQYF.

The sample holds one count of this clone. This chain's CDR3 is CASSSGQGPGNTIYF. In nucleotides, the CDR3 is TGTGCCAGCAGTTCTGGACAGGGTCCTGGAAACACCATATATTTT. This chain connects TRBV27 to TRBJ1-3; 8 bases fit TRBD1. Trimming took 4 bases from V and 2 from J; bases not matched to a gene: 4. The CDR3 has 15 residues. The germline V gene encodes CDR1 MNHEY and CDR2 SMNVEV (reference sequence).

This clone was counted once. The genes are TRBV18 and TRBJ1-1; perhaps TRBD1 as D (5 bases). Trimming pared 2 bases from V and 4 bases from J, leaving 11 bases between. Germline lookup yields CDR1 KGHSH and CDR2 LQKENI. This CDR3 is 14 amino acids long. CDR3 bases: TGTGCCAGCTCACCATCTACAGGATCCACTGAAGCTTTCTTT. It codes for CASSPSTGSTEAFF.

The V and J genes are TRBV15 and TRBJ2-1; 9 positions match TRBD2. Trimming cost V 0 bases and J 11 bases; bases outside gene matches: 5. Germline V gene data show CDR1 as LNHNV and CDR2 as YYDKDF (reference sequence). This CDR3 contains 14 residues. The CDR3 loop reads CATSRDGTSTKQFF. DNA of the CDR3: TGTGCCACCAGCAGAGATGGGACTAGCACGAAGCAGTTCTTC.

The chain employs TRBV27 and TRBJ2-2; TRBD1 matches 12 bases. This CDR3 contains 18 residues. Germline values: CDR1 MNHEY, CDR2 SMNVEV (reference sequence). The junction had 11 bases not matched to a gene; V was cut back by 3 bases and J by 6 bases. This CDR3 reads CASSLVGTGGGFAGELFF. In DNA form, the CDR3 reads TGTGCCAGCAGTTTGGTTGGGACAGGGGGCGGTTTTGCCGGGGAGCTGTTTTTT.

The V and J genes are TRBV14 and TRBJ2-7; tentative D call: TRBD2 (5 bases). V was trimmed by 0 bases and J by 2 bases, leaving 11 bases between them. The CDR3 is made up of 15 amino acids. Germline V gene sequence: CDR1 SGHDN, CDR2 FVKESK. Here the CDR3 DNA reads TGTGCCAGCAGCCAAGACCTAGCTCACCCCTACGAGCAGTACTTC. It encodes CASSQDLAHPYEQYF.

CDR3 DNA: TGTGCCAGCAGCCTAACCCTCTCTGGAAACACCATATATTTT. This gives the protein CASSLTLSGNTIYF. V gene TRBV7-2 combines with J gene TRBJ1-3; D call uncertain. CDR1 is SGHTA and CDR2 is FQGNSA in the germline V gene. V was shortened by 5 bases and J by 0 bases, with 8 bases between the two germline ends. The CDR3 has 14 residues. The full variable domain, rest sourced from reference TRBV7-2 and TRBJ1-3, is GAGVSQSPSNKVTEKGKDVELRCDPISGHTALYWYRQSLGQGLEFLIYFQGNSAPDKSGLPSDRFSAERTGGSVSTLTIQRTQQEDSAVYLCASSLTLSGNTIYFGEGSWLTVV.

The chain combines TRBV28 with TRBJ1-4; 7 bases are shared with TRBD1. The CDR3 consists of 13 residues. With V trimmed by 8 bases and J by 5 bases, 5 bases remained unmatched. Germline CDR1 reads MDHEN; CDR2 reads SYDVKM. The CDR3 is CASSGGSNEKLFF. Here the CDR3 DNA reads TGTGCCAGCTCAGGGGGATCAAATGAAAAACTGTTTTTT. Combining the CDR3 with reference TRBV28 and TRBJ1-4 gives the whole variable domain DVKVTQSSRYLVKRTGEKVFLECVQDMDHENMFWYRQDPGLGLRLIYFSYDVKMKEKGDIPEGYSVSREKKERFSLILESASTNQTSMYLCASSGGSNEKLFFGSGTQLSVL.

The chain carries TRBV2 and TRBJ2-2; D unresolved. Trimming shortened V by 6 bases and J by 0 bases, and 8 bases separated the two germline ends. The CDR3 spans 14 residues. Germline V CDR1 and CDR2: SNHLY, FYNNEI. CDR3: CASRKTTNTGELFF. The DNA of the CDR3 is TGTGCCAGCAGAAAGACAACGAACACCGGGGAGCTGTTTTTT.

The V gene is TRBV5-1, the J gene TRBJ1-2; maybe TRBD1 (5 bases). Trimming removed 0 bases from V and 4 bases from J, with 10 bases in between. Per germline, CDR1 SGHRS and CDR2 YFSETQ. This CDR3 comprises 14 residues. The CDR3 protein is CASSLAGFGYGYTF. CDR3 DNA sequence: TGCGCCAGCAGCTTGGCAGGGTTTGGCTATGGCTACACCTTC.

The J gene is TRBJ1-1, the V gene TRBV5-1; 7 bases are shared with TRBD1. Trimming cost V 4 bases and J 4 bases; bases outside gene matches: 13. CDR1 is SGHRS, CDR2 YFSETQ, per germline. CDR3 length: 16 amino acids. CDR3 nucleotides: TGCGCCAGCAGCGCCCGCCGACAGGGAATGAGCACTGAAGCTTTCTTT. Translated: CASSARRQGMSTEAFF.